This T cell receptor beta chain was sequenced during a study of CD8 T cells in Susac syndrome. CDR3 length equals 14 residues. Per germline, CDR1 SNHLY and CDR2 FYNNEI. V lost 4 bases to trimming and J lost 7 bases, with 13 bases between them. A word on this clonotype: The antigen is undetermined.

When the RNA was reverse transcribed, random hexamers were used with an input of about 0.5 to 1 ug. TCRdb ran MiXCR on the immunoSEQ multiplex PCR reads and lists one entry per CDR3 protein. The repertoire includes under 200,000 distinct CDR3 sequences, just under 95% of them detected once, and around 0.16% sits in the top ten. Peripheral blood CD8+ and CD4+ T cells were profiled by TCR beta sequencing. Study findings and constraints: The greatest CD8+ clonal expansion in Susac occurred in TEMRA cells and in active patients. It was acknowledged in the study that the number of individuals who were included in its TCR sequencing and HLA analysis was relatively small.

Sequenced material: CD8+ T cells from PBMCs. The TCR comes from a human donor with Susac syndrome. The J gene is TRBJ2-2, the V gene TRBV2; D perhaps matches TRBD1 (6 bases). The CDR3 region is CASSARDTNGELFF. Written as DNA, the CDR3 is TGTGCCAGCAGTGCACGGGACACAAACGGGGAGCTGTTTTTT.